The T cell receptor (beta chain) under discussion was sequenced for a study of blood T cell repertoires in COVID-19. In germline, CDR1 is SGHNT, CDR2 YENEEA. The junction had 7 bases not matched to a gene; V was cut back by 2 bases and J by 2 bases. The CDR3 is 16 residues long. Measured with immunoSEQ multiplex PCR; TCRdb has only the in-frame clones, and not every one. Of 150,000 to 200,000 clones listed, around 87% are singletons. Material: PBMCs or T cells enriched from blood (not recorded which). The source of this sequence is a woman aged 45 to 65 who had recovered from COVID-19. The chain is built from TRBV11-3 and TRBJ2-5; 8 bases are a match to TRBD1. The CDR3 nucleotides read TGTGCCAGCAGCTTACGTTCAGACAGGGGTCAAGAGACCCAGTACTTC. Its protein product is CASSLRSDRGQETQYF.